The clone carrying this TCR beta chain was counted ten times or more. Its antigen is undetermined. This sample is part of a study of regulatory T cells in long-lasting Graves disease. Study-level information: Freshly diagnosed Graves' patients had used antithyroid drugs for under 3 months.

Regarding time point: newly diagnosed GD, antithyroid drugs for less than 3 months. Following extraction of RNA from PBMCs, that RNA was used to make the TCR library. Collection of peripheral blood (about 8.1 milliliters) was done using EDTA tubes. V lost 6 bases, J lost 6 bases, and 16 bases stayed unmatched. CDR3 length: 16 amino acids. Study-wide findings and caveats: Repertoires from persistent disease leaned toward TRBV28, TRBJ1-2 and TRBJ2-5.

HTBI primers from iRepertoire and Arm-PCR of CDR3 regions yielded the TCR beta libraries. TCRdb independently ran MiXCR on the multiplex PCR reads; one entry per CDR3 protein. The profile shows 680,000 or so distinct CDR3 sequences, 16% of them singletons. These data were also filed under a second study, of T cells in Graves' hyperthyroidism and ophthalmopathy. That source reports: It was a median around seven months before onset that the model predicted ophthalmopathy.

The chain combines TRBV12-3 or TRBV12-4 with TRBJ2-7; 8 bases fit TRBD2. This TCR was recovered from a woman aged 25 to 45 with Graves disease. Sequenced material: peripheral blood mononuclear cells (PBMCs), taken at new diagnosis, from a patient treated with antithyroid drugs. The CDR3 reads CASSLSLSGSGFEQYF. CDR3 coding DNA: TGTGCCAGCAGCCTAAGCCTGAGCGGGAGTGGCTTCGAGCAGTACTTC.